What follows describes a single T cell receptor beta chain. The antigen is not known. The source of the sample is a study of cytomegalovirus exposure and HLA in healthy donors. Findings of the study overall: CMV antigen specificity was confirmed in vitro for three CMV-associated chains. Rarity marked most TCR sequences, yet some public TCRs occurred in many donors. Approximately 160 TCR beta chains were listed as cytomegalovirus-associated.

The germline V gene encodes CDR1 MNHEY and CDR2 SVGAGI. The CDR3 loop spans 15 amino acids. V shed 2 bases, J shed 7 bases, and the junction held 7 bases outside the gene matches. The protocol was immunoSEQ multiplex PCR, while the TCRdb copy is restricted to in-frame clones and leaves out a portion. The sample consists of about 110,000 clones, approximately 90% of them appearing once. The donors were members of the validation cohort comprising some 130 subjects, separate from the roughly 680-subject first cohort. The sample was PBMCs. The receptor was derived from a woman aged 25 to 39 in good health and CMV-seropositive. J is TRBJ2-7 and V is TRBV6-5; 11 bases agree with TRBD2. CDR3 residues: CASSYRIAGGREQYF. CDR3 coding DNA: TGTGCCAGCAGTTACAGGATAGCGGGGGGGCGAGAGCAGTACTTC.